This T cell receptor (beta chain) was profiled in a study of CD8 T cells in ankylosing spondylitis. Libraries of TCR beta came from quantitative 5'-RACE with molecular barcodes. TCRdb called the 5' RACE reads again in MiXCR, with one record for every CDR3 protein. The data hold a few hundred thousand distinct CDR3 sequences, with 18% observed a single time. To note about this clonotype: Its antigen is not known.

Findings of the study overall: Clones linked to disease were reported to show significant enrichment in matched ankylosing spondylitis synovial fluid. Within peripheral blood, clones linked to disease were CD8+ and relatively rare. Typical of ankylosing spondylitis blood, it appeared, was a TCR beta motif of roughly eight highly homologous variants.

The germline V gene has CDR1 MNHEY and CDR2 SMNVEV (reference sequence). This CDR3 has 15 amino acids. J gave up 3 bases and V 2 bases, and 2 bases lay outside the gene matches. The sequenced sample was blood, either unsorted or a sorted T cell fraction (not recorded which). This chain connects TRBV27 to TRBJ1-2; 11 nucleotides line up with TRBD1. This clonotype was obtained from a male donor with ankylosing spondylitis or in good health (not recorded which). The CDR3 bases are TGTGCCAGCAGTTTAAGGACAGGGGGCGACTATGGCTACACCTTC. Its translation: CASSLRTGGDYGYTF.